These 9 T cell receptor beta chains were sequenced from one sample in a study of blood T cell repertoires in COVID-19. Repertoires were generated with immunoSEQ multiplex PCR, while TCRdb's copy carries only in-frame clones and drops some. The sample carries approximately 200,000 clones, roughly 86% recorded once. The sequenced sample consisted of peripheral blood. The receptors shown here come from a woman aged 30 to 39 with active or convalescent COVID-19.

This chain links TRBV7-2 with TRBJ2-5; 14 nucleotides match TRBD2. Trimming cost V 4 bases and J 0 bases; bases outside gene matches: 7. From germline, CDR1 is SGHTA and CDR2 FQGNSA. The CDR3 has 18 residues. CDR3: CASSSGLAGVKYQETQYF. CDR3 nucleotide sequence: TGTGCCAGCAGCTCGGGACTAGCGGGGGTAAAGTACCAAGAGACCCAGTACTTC.

This chain connects TRBV25-1 to TRBJ1-6; weak D call: TRBD1 (6 bases). Germline values: CDR1 MGHDK, CDR2 SYGVNS. The CDR3 spans 15 residues. The ends were cut back, 3 bases at V and 10 bases at J, with 16 bases in the middle. In nucleotides, the CDR3 is TGTGCCAGCAGTGACACAGGGAAAAGCAACTCACCCCTCCACTTT. Amino acids: CASSDTGKSNSPLHF.

The chain employs TRBV19 and TRBJ2-4; D gene uncertain. Germline V gives CDR1 LNHDA, CDR2 SQIVND (reference sequence). With 5 bases removed from V and 6 bases from J, the gap between germline ends came to 14 bases. This CDR3 contains 14 residues. The CDR3 region is CASSYESFTNIQYF. The CDR3 DNA follows: TGTGCCAGTAGTTACGAGTCCTTTACAAACATTCAGTACTTC.

The chain links TRBV27 to TRBJ2-1; 12 positions agree with TRBD2. The CDR3 has 18 residues. Germline V gene lookup returns CDR1 MNHEY and CDR2 SMNVEV (reference sequence). V was pared by 6 bases and J by 0 bases, with 9 bases of the junction left unmatched. CDR3 loop: CASRRLLAGGSSYNEQFF. CDR3 coding DNA: TGTGCCAGCAGAAGGTTACTAGCGGGAGGAAGCTCCTACAATGAGCAGTTCTTC.

This chain joins TRBV27 and TRBJ2-4; 9 bases map to TRBD2. Unmatched junction bases numbered 6, after V lost 6 bases and J lost 3 bases. CDR1 is MNHEY, CDR2 SMNVEV, per germline (reference sequence). The CDR3 spans 15 residues. The DNA of the CDR3 is TGTGCCAGCAGGAGGACTAGCGTTGGCAAAAACATTCAGTACTTC. It yields the protein CASRRTSVGKNIQYF.

The chain joins TRBV11-2 to TRBJ1-2, with 8 bases lining up with TRBD1. The CDR3 has 14 amino acids. Germline V gene data show CDR1 as SGHAT and CDR2 as FQNNGV. V was clipped by 5 bases and J by 4 bases; unmatched bases: 6. The CDR3 reads CASSDPGQGYGYTF. In DNA form, the CDR3 reads TGTGCCAGCAGCGACCCCGGACAGGGCTATGGCTACACCTTC.

In nucleotides, the CDR3 is TGCGCCAGCAGCCAAGAAATATCGGGGTACGGTTATGGCTACACCTTC. Its translation is CASSQEISGYGYGYTF. This chain joins TRBV4-1 and TRBJ1-2; no firm D call. V gave up 0 bases and J gave up 5 bases, with 16 bases separating them. The CDR3 spans 16 residues. Germline CDR1 and CDR2: MGHRA and YSYEKL.

The chain has TRBV27 and TRBJ2-2, with 10 bases identical to TRBD2. Germline V lookup: CDR1 MNHEY, CDR2 SMNVEV (reference sequence). Unmatched junction bases numbered 9, after V lost 0 bases and J lost 8 bases. The CDR3 loop spans 17 amino acids. The CDR3 region has the DNA TGTGCCAGCAGTTTATCACTTGGGCTAGCGGGAGAGGGGGAGCTGTTTTTT. Protein sequence: CASSLSLGLAGEGELFF.

The chain recombines TRBV28 with TRBJ2-3; unclear D gene. Germline V lookup: CDR1 MDHEN, CDR2 SYDVKM. There are 17 residues in the CDR3. Trimming shortened V by 4 bases and J by 8 bases, and 25 bases separated the two germline ends. CDR3 DNA: TGTGCCAGCAGTTCCTTCAGTTATATTAAAACCCCCTTTACGCAGTATTTT. It codes for CASSSFSYIKTPFTQYF.